A single sample gave rise to the 30 T cell receptor beta chains below, sequenced in a study of blood T cell repertoires in COVID-19. The method was immunoSEQ multiplex PCR; TCRdb's version includes in-frame clones alone and lacks a portion of them. In the table there are more than 100,000 clones, more than 75% of which are singletons. Sequenced material: peripheral blood. These receptors originate from a woman between 65 and 79 years old with acute or convalescent COVID-19.

J is TRBJ2-2 and V is TRBV7-9; weak D call: TRBD2 (5 bases). The CDR3 spans 13 residues. Trimming shortened V by 3 bases and J by 7 bases, and 9 bases separated the two germline ends. Germline V CDR1 and CDR2: SEHNR, FQNEAQ (reference sequence). The CDR3 bases are TGTGCCAGCAGCTTCGGTGAGGGCGGGGAGCTGTTTTTT. It encodes CASSFGEGGELFF.

The chain uses TRBV15 and TRBJ2-2, with a possible D match to TRBD1 (6 bases). V was shortened by 5 bases and J by 4 bases, with 14 bases between the two germline ends. The CDR3 extends over 15 amino acids. Per germline, CDR1 LNHNV and CDR2 YYDKDF (reference sequence). CDR3 residues: CATSLVAGVTGELFF. Written as DNA, the CDR3 is TGTGCCACCAGCCTTGTGGCAGGGGTCACCGGGGAGCTGTTTTTT.

This clone occurred once. The chain is built from TRBV4-1 and TRBJ2-3; 9 bases line up with TRBD2. Germline trimming cut 1 base from V and 0 bases from J; bases unmatched to any gene: 5. The germline CDR1 and CDR2 sequences are MGHRA and YSYEKL. This CDR3 is 17 amino acids long. As DNA, the CDR3 is TGCGCCAGCAGCCAAGTGCAGCGGGGGGTTAGCACAGATACGCAGTATTTT. It translates to CASSQVQRGVSTDTQYF.

The J gene is TRBJ1-6, the V gene TRBV3-1 (or the pseudogene TRBV3-2), with 8 bases that match TRBD1. The V gene's germline CDR1 is LGHDT and CDR2 YNNKEL (reference sequence). The CDR3 loop spans 15 amino acids. V trimming: 4 bases; J trimming: 10 bases; junction bases outside the gene matches: 9. The CDR3 reads CASSPYGQGESPLHF. CDR3 coding DNA: TGTGCCAGCAGCCCATACGGACAGGGTGAGTCACCCCTCCACTTT.

The gene calls are TRBV5-1 and TRBJ1-1, with a weak D call TRBD1 (5 bases). The CDR3 covers 15 residues. The germline V and J ends were trimmed by 0 bases and 4 bases, with 13 bases remaining between them. Germline-derived CDR1 and CDR2 are SGHRS and YFSETQ. CDR3 residues: CASSLEGLGGTEAFF. The CDR3 coding sequence is TGCGCCAGCAGCTTGGAGGGCCTCGGGGGCACTGAAGCTTTCTTT.

This chain connects TRBV18 to TRBJ1-5, with D possibly matching TRBD1 (5 bases). V shed 3 bases and J shed 2 bases, with 17 bases lying between them. CDR1 and CDR2 from the germline V gene are KGHSH and LQKENI. The CDR3 runs to 17 residues. DNA of the CDR3: TGTGCCAGCTCACCCCAGGATCTGGGAGGGGGCAATCAGCCCCAGCATTTT. This translates into CASSPQDLGGGNQPQHF.

This sequence joins TRBV2 and TRBJ1-4; D not certain. This CDR3 spans 13 amino acids. Germline CDR1 reads SNHLY; CDR2 reads FYNNEI. The germline V and J ends were trimmed by 3 bases and 10 bases, with 12 bases remaining between them. CDR3 loop: CASSEWNPGKLFF. CDR3 coding DNA: TGTGCCAGCAGTGAGTGGAACCCAGGAAAACTGTTTTTT. The variable domain in full, with the rest retrieved from reference TRBV2 and TRBJ1-4, is EPEVTQTPSHQVTQMGQEVILRCVPISNHLYFYWYRQILGQKVEFLVSFYNNEISEKSEIFDDQFSVERPDGSNFTLKIRSTKLEDSAMYFCASSEWNPGKLFFGSGTQLSVL.

The J gene is TRBJ1-2, the V gene TRBV4-1, with a possible D match to TRBD1 (5 bases). CDR1 is MGHRA, CDR2 YSYEKL, per germline. Trimming cost V 1 base and J 2 bases, with 17 bases left between them. CDR3 size: 17 residues. The CDR3 sequence: CASSQVLKDTRNYGYTF. CDR3 nucleotide sequence: TGCGCCAGCAGCCAAGTACTGAAGGACACCCGAAACTATGGCTACACCTTC.

V and J are TRBV7-9 and TRBJ1-1; no definite D call. Deletions cut 5 bases from V and 11 bases from J, with 18 bases between. There are 13 residues in the CDR3. Germline values: CDR1 SEHNR, CDR2 FQNEAQ (reference sequence). CDR3 region: CASSSDLGDAAFF. CDR3 sequence (DNA): TGTGCCAGCAGCAGTGATTTGGGCGATGCGGCTTTCTTT.

The chain has TRBV5-5 and TRBJ1-3; no reliable D call. Trimming pared 2 bases from V and 0 bases from J, leaving 6 bases between. Germline CDR1 is SGHKS and CDR2 is YYEKEE (reference sequence). The CDR3 length is 14 residues. The CDR3 DNA follows: TGTGCCAGCAGCTTCCAGTTCTCTGGAAACACCATATATTTT. Protein product: CASSFQFSGNTIYF. The whole variable domain, filled in from reference TRBV5-5 and TRBJ1-3, reads DAGVTQSPTHLIKTRGQQVTLRCSPISGHKSVSWYQQVLGQGPQFIFQYYEKEERGRGNFPDRFSARQFPNYSSELNVNALLLGDSALYLCASSFQFSGNTIYFGEGSWLTVV.

This clone was detected once. The V and J genes are TRBV5-1 and TRBJ2-5; TRBD1 agrees at 11 bases. V was clipped by 4 bases and J by 4 bases; unmatched bases: 6. The CDR3 is 15 residues long. The germline V gene encodes CDR1 SGHRS and CDR2 YFSETQ. CDR3 sequence reads: CASSTTGQGGETQYF. CDR3 nucleotides: TGCGCCAGCAGCACTACGGGACAGGGGGGAGAGACCCAGTACTTC.

This clone was counted once. This chain joins TRBV30 and TRBJ1-1; TRBD1 might be the D (6 bases). The V and J ends lost 4 bases and 3 bases respectively, with 18 bases between them. The CDR3 runs to 15 residues. Germline-derived CDR1 and CDR2 are GTSNPN and SVGIG (reference sequence). CDR3 nucleotide sequence: TGTGCCTGGACCAGGACAGCGGGAAGGGACACTGAAGCTTTCTTT. Protein sequence: CAWTRTAGRDTEAFF.

CDR3 amino acids: CAWSFEVPDTQYF. The CDR3 nucleotides are TGTGCCTGGAGTTTCGAGGTTCCAGATACGCAGTATTTT. This chain connects TRBV30 to TRBJ2-3; no clear D. The CDR3 loop spans 13 amino acids. The germline CDR1 and CDR2 sequences are GTSNPN and SVGIG (reference sequence). Trimming stripped 2 bases from V and 4 bases from J, with 10 bases between.

The chain joins TRBV28 to TRBJ2-1; TRBD2 is a possible D gene (6 bases). The CDR3 length is 15 residues. Germline CDR1 MDHEN, CDR2 SYDVKM. Deletions cut 2 bases from V and 0 bases from J, with 8 bases between. This CDR3 reads CASSLPGSSYNEQFF. The CDR3 nucleotides are TGTGCCAGCAGTTTACCCGGGAGCTCCTACAATGAGCAGTTCTTC.

The V gene is TRBV5-6, the J gene TRBJ1-2; D is unresolved. The CDR3 runs 13 residues. The V end lost 3 bases, the J end lost 0 bases, and 6 bases lay between the germline ends. Germline V gene lookup returns CDR1 SGHDT and CDR2 YYEEEE. The chain's CDR3 is CASSYTANYGYTF. The CDR3 DNA sequence: TGTGCCAGCAGCTACACAGCTAACTATGGCTACACCTTC.

The chain carries TRBV24-1 and TRBJ1-5, with unresolved D. The V gene's germline CDR1 is KGHDR and CDR2 SFDVKD. V was cut by 6 bases and J by 6 bases, with 8 bases left in between. This CDR3 has 12 residues. This chain's CDR3 is CATSQEGQPQHF. The CDR3 nucleotides are TGTGCCACCAGTCAGGAAGGTCAGCCCCAGCATTTT.

In this sample, this clone turned up once. This sequence joins TRBV25-1 and TRBJ2-3; possibly TRBD1 for D (8 bases). The V and J ends lost 5 bases and 6 bases respectively, with 12 bases between them. This CDR3 region has 13 residues. The germline gives CDR1 MGHDK, CDR2 SYGVNS. The CDR3 protein is CASSLQGGDTQYF. The CDR3 nucleotides read TGTGCCAGCAGTTTACAGGGGGGGGATACGCAGTATTTT.

The V gene is TRBV5-1, the J gene TRBJ2-5; 9 nucleotides agree with TRBD2. The V gene's germline CDR1 is SGHRS and CDR2 YFSETQ. This CDR3 comprises 15 residues. V lost 2 bases to trimming and J lost 4 bases; unmatched junction nucleotides: 6. Here the CDR3 DNA reads TGCGCCAGCAGCTTCCGGTTAGCGGGGGTAGAGACCCAGTACTTC. Encoded protein: CASSFRLAGVETQYF.

The V and J genes are TRBV10-1 and TRBJ2-7, with D uncertain. Per the germline V gene, CDR1 is WNHNN and CDR2 is SYGVQD (reference sequence). The CDR3 runs to 12 residues. Trimming left V 6 bases short and J 1 base short, with 7 bases between. The CDR3 sequence: CASRNSSYEQYF. In DNA form, the CDR3 reads TGCGCCAGCAGAAACAGTTCCTACGAGCAGTACTTC.

The genes are TRBV18 and TRBJ2-7; D is perhaps TRBD1 (6 bases). Germline assignment: CDR1 KGHSH and CDR2 LQKENI. The CDR3 extends over 14 amino acids. V was pared by 5 bases and J by 1 base, with 12 bases between. The CDR3 bases are TGTGCCAGCTCATCAACCACAGGGTCCTACGAGCAGTACTTC. This gives the protein CASSSTTGSYEQYF.

The rearrangement joins TRBV7-3 to TRBJ2-1, with 9 bases fitting TRBD2. There are 16 residues in the CDR3. Unmatched junction bases numbered 10, after V lost 5 bases and J lost 5 bases. Per the germline V gene, CDR1 is SGHTA and CDR2 is FQGTGA. This chain's CDR3 is CASSPYLAGTHNEQFF. The CDR3 bases are TGTGCCAGCAGCCCCTATCTAGCGGGGACTCACAATGAGCAGTTCTTC.

The CDR3 loop is CASSWTARRETQYF. The CDR3 DNA sequence: TGTGCCAGCAGCTGGACAGCTCGGAGGGAGACCCAGTACTTC. The V and J genes are TRBV5-6 and TRBJ2-5; D is possibly TRBD1 (6 bases). Germline V lookup: CDR1 SGHDT, CDR2 YYEEEE. There are 14 residues in the CDR3. Deletions cut 3 bases from V and 5 bases from J, with 14 bases between.

This clone came up once. The V gene is TRBV6-5, the J gene TRBJ2-1; 9 nucleotides align to TRBD1. Germline loops: CDR1 MNHEY, CDR2 SVGAGI. V lost 8 bases and J lost 4; bases outside the gene matches: 6. The CDR3 covers 14 residues. CDR3 DNA sequence: TGTGCCAGCGGACAGGGGATAGAATACAATGAGCAGTTCTTC. Its translation is CASGQGIEYNEQFF.

The gene calls are TRBV18 and TRBJ2-5, with a possible D match to TRBD2 (5 bases). V shed 2 bases and J shed 5 bases, with 15 bases lying between them. Germline V gives CDR1 KGHSH, CDR2 LQKENI. The CDR3 is 15 residues long. CDR3 DNA sequence: TGTGCCAGCTCACCATTCGACCAAGGAGGCGAGACCCAGTACTTC. Its protein product is CASSPFDQGGETQYF.

The V call is TRBV2, the J call TRBJ1-5, with D possibly TRBD1 on 5 matching bases. Germline-derived CDR1 and CDR2 are SNHLY and FYNNEI. This CDR3 has 15 residues. The ends were cut back, 6 bases at V and 6 bases at J, with 18 bases in the middle. The chain's CDR3 is CASSSGGDGGQPQHF. Here the CDR3 DNA reads TGTGCCAGCAGCTCTGGAGGGGATGGTGGTCAGCCCCAGCATTTT.

In its sample, this clone was seen once. V gene TRBV28 combines with J gene TRBJ1-5; possibly TRBD1 for D (5 bases). There are 16 residues in the CDR3. With 6 bases removed from V and 4 bases from J, the gap between germline ends came to 19 bases. Germline values: CDR1 MDHEN, CDR2 SYDVKM. In DNA form, the CDR3 reads TGTGCCAGCAGCCCCTGGGGGGGGTTGGAAAATCAGCCCCAGCATTTT. Its translation: CASSPWGGLENQPQHF.

This clone was seen just once. The chain links TRBV10-2 to TRBJ2-7; D is perhaps TRBD1 (6 bases). Trimming removed 4 bases at V and 6 bases at J, with 13 bases between. In germline, CDR1 is WSHSY, CDR2 SAAADI. The CDR3 runs to 13 residues. In DNA form, the CDR3 reads TGCGCCAGCAGTGGTAGGGGGAGCGGCGAGCAGTACTTC. This encodes CASSGRGSGEQYF.

This clone was detected a few times. V gene TRBV6-5 combines with J gene TRBJ1-1, with 10 positions matching TRBD1. Per germline, CDR1 MNHEY and CDR2 SVGAGI. V gave up 4 bases and J gave up 4 bases; unmatched junction bases: 6. The CDR3 contains 15 residues. In DNA, the CDR3 is TGTGCCAGCAGTTCCCGGGACAGGGGTGCCACTGAAGCTTTCTTT. Translated, it gives CASSSRDRGATEAFF.

The V call is TRBV28, the J call TRBJ1-5; no reliable D call. Germline CDR1 and CDR2: MDHEN and SYDVKM. The CDR3 runs 17 residues. Trimming cost V 1 base and J 0 bases, with 13 bases left between them. CDR3 nucleotide sequence: TGTGCCAGCAGTTTATTAGCCCCAGAGGATAGCAATCAGCCCCAGCATTTT. Amino acid sequence: CASSLLAPEDSNQPQHF.

This clone came up once. The V call is TRBV21-1, the J call TRBJ2-7; TRBD1 is the table's D call, not checked against the DNA. TRBV21-1 is marked as a pseudogene. This CDR3 is 15 amino acids long. The DNA of the CDR3 is TGTGCCAGCAGCAAAGATACAGAAACCGCCTACGAGCAGTACTTC. Encoded protein: CASSKDTETAYEQYF.